Each of the 26 T cell receptor beta chains below was sequenced from the same sample in a study of T cells after yellow fever vaccination. A single record per CDR3 protein comes from TCRdb applying MiXCR to the 5' RACE reads. The sample contains 300,000 to 400,000 distinct CDR3 sequences, about 10% of which appear only once. The sample here was CD4+ T cells sorted from PBMCs, taken 45 days after the yellow fever booster vaccination. These receptors originate from a young man who received the YFV17D yellow fever vaccine.

V is TRBV19 and J is TRBJ1-4; no clear D. Germline V gene data show CDR1 as LNHDA and CDR2 as SQIVND (reference sequence). The CDR3 contains 13 residues. V shed 9 bases and J shed 6 bases, with 14 bases lying between them. The CDR3 protein is CASRTSQDEKLFF. The CDR3 region has the DNA TGTGCCAGCCGGACGTCCCAAGATGAAAAACTGTTTTTT. Together with reference TRBV19 and TRBJ1-4, the CDR3 gives the full variable domain: DGGITQSPKYLFRKEGQNVTLSCEQNLNHDAMYWYRQDPGQGLRLIYYSQIVNDFQKGDIAEGYSVSREKKESFPLTVTSAQKNPTAFYLCASRTSQDEKLFFGSGTQLSVL.

This clonotype has more than one count but fewer than ten. The V and J genes are TRBV29-1 and TRBJ1-1; D gene uncertain. Germline CDR1 reads SQVTM; CDR2 reads ANQGSEA. Trimming removed 4 bases from V and 3 bases from J, with 12 bases in between. The CDR3 totals 13 residues. This CDR3 reads CSVVPNRDTEAFF. The CDR3, as DNA: TGCAGCGTTGTTCCCAACCGGGACACTGAAGCTTTCTTT.

J is TRBJ1-6 and V is TRBV6-5; the D is unclear. CDR3 length: 13 residues. CDR1 MNHEY and CDR2 SVGAGI come from the germline V gene. Trimming removed 0 bases from V and 8 bases from J, with 5 bases in between. The CDR3 is CASSYSPDSPLHF. As DNA, the CDR3 is TGTGCCAGCAGTTACTCGCCGGATTCACCCCTCCACTTT.

There are many counts of this clonotype. This chain uses TRBV5-4 with TRBJ2-3; TRBD2 might be the D (5 bases). Germline CDR1 reads SGHNT; CDR2 reads YYREEE (reference sequence). This CDR3 region has 14 residues. Trimming stripped 4 bases from V and 4 bases from J, with 13 bases between. The chain's CDR3 is CASSLRTVADTQYF. In nucleotides, the CDR3 is TGTGCCAGCAGCCTACGGACTGTCGCAGATACGCAGTATTTT.

This clonotype occurred a few times. V and J are TRBV25-1 and TRBJ2-7; TRBD2 is a possible D gene (5 bases). The germline V gene encodes CDR1 MGHDK and CDR2 SYGVNS. The CDR3 contains 15 residues. V shed 7 bases and J shed 0 bases, with 16 bases lying between them. The CDR3 nucleotides read TGTGCCAGCAACATCCGGGGTCGTGTCTCCTACGAGCAGTACTTC. Protein: CASNIRGRVSYEQYF.

The gene calls are TRBV5-1 and TRBJ2-1, with TRBD1 matching over 10 bases. J gave up 8 bases and V 7 bases, and 6 bases lay outside the gene matches. CDR1 SGHRS and CDR2 YFSETQ come from the germline V gene. The CDR3 sequence is 13 residues long. CDR3 in DNA: TGCGCCAGCGGGACAGGGGCGGGAGATGAGCAGTTCTTC. It codes for CASGTGAGDEQFF.

This chain joins TRBV5-1 and TRBJ2-5; unclear D gene. This CDR3 region has 13 residues. The ends were cut back, 6 bases at V and 0 bases at J, with 9 bases in the middle. Germline CDR1 and CDR2: SGHRS and YFSETQ. The CDR3 nucleotides read TGCGCCAGCACCCTAGGAAACCAAGAGACCCAGTACTTC. This encodes CASTLGNQETQYF.

This clonotype has only a few counts. This chain joins TRBV15 and TRBJ2-5; 9 nucleotides line up with TRBD2. The CDR3 sequence is 16 residues long. Germline V lookup: CDR1 LNHNV, CDR2 YYDKDF (reference sequence). V shed 5 bases, J shed 4 bases, and the junction held 11 bases outside the gene matches. In DNA, the CDR3 is TGTGCCACCAGCCCGGCGGCGGGGGGGCCTCGAGAGACCCAGTACTTC. Its protein is CATSPAAGGPRETQYF.

The chain carries TRBV7-7 and TRBJ2-2, with TRBD2 matching 10 bases. CDR1 and CDR2 from the germline V gene are SSHAT and FNYEAQ (reference sequence). V shed 6 bases, J shed 0 bases, and the junction held 4 bases outside the gene matches. The CDR3 sequence is 16 residues long. CDR3 region: CASRPTSGANTGELFF. In DNA form, the CDR3 reads TGTGCCAGCAGGCCCACTAGCGGGGCGAACACCGGGGAGCTGTTTTTT.

The chain recombines TRBV2 with TRBJ1-4; no firm D call. Germline V gene lookup returns CDR1 SNHLY and CDR2 FYNNEI. This CDR3 region has 13 residues. The V end lost 1 base, the J end lost 10 bases, and 10 bases lay between the germline ends. The DNA of the CDR3 is TGTGCCAGCAGTGAAGGGCCAGCGGGAAAACTGTTTTTT. Its protein product is CASSEGPAGKLFF.

The chain employs TRBV20-1 and TRBJ2-1; TRBD2 agrees at 8 bases. Trimming cost V 5 bases and J 12 bases; bases outside gene matches: 9. This CDR3 is built from 12 residues. CDR1 is DFQATT and CDR2 is SNEGSKA in the germline V gene (reference sequence). This chain's CDR3 is CSAPSGRAGQFF. The CDR3 bases are TGCAGTGCTCCTAGCGGGCGAGCAGGGCAGTTCTTC.

This chain connects TRBV2 to TRBJ2-7, with D tentatively TRBD1 or TRBD2 (5 bases each). The CDR3 runs 13 residues. In germline, CDR1 is SNHLY, CDR2 FYNNEI. The ends were cut back, 4 bases at V and 6 bases at J, with 13 bases in the middle. The CDR3 protein is CASSVVGDGEQYF. CDR3 DNA: TGTGCCAGCAGTGTGGTCGGGGACGGCGAGCAGTACTTC.

This clonotype has only a few counts. The chain links TRBV18 to TRBJ2-2, with a weak D call TRBD1 (5 bases). This CDR3 region has 15 residues. The germline CDR1 and CDR2 sequences are KGHSH and LQKENI. V shed 2 bases and J shed 3 bases, with 10 bases lying between them. This CDR3 reads CASSPTRVDTGELFF. CDR3 DNA: TGTGCCAGCTCACCAACCAGGGTAGACACCGGGGAGCTGTTTTTT. Full variable domain (outside the CDR3, taken from reference TRBV18 and TRBJ2-2): NAGVMQNPRHLVRRRGQEARLRCSPMKGHSHVYWYRQLPEEGLKFMVYLQKENIIDESGMPKERFSAEFPKEGPSILRIQQVVRGDSAAYFCASSPTRVDTGELFFGEGSRLTVL.

The chain links TRBV7-9 to TRBJ1-2, with a weak D call TRBD1 (6 bases). Germline loops: CDR1 SEHNR, CDR2 FQNEAQ (reference sequence). The CDR3 has 13 amino acids. Trimming removed 7 bases at V and 4 bases at J, with 13 bases between. CDR3 nucleotide sequence: TGTGCCAGCAACGTCGGACAGCCCTATGGCTACACCTTC. Protein product: CASNVGQPYGYTF.

This clonotype was seen a few times. The rearrangement joins TRBV7-2 to TRBJ2-5, with TRBD2 matching 8 bases. The CDR3 totals 15 residues. The V gene end was trimmed by 1 base and the J gene end by 2 bases; junction bases not matched to a gene: 3. Per germline, CDR1 SGHTA and CDR2 FQGNSA. CDR3 residues: CASSLVVAGQETQYF. CDR3 sequence (DNA): TGTGCCAGCAGCTTAGTTGTAGCGGGGCAAGAGACCCAGTACTTC.

This clonotype was counted only a few times. The rearrangement links TRBV4-1 to TRBJ2-1; 11 bases align to TRBD1. There are 16 residues in the CDR3. The V segment lost 1 base and the J segment 10 bases; nucleotides outside the gene matches: 9. Germline values: CDR1 MGHRA, CDR2 YSYEKL. The CDR3 DNA reads TGCGCCAGCAGCCAAGCTCGGACAGGGGGCTCGGAGGAGCAGTTCTTC. The encoded protein is CASSQARTGGSEEQFF.

The chain is built from TRBV27 and TRBJ2-3, with D unclear. The germline CDR1 and CDR2 sequences are MNHEY and SMNVEV (reference sequence). The CDR3 spans 15 residues. The V end lost 6 bases, the J end lost 0 bases, and 13 bases lay between the germline ends. CDR3 coding DNA: TGTGCCAGCAGACCTCGGGTGACTAGCACAGATACGCAGTATTTT. It codes for CASRPRVTSTDTQYF.

This clonotype has only a few counts. The chain couples TRBV7-2 to TRBJ1-5, with a tentative D call TRBD1 (5 bases). Trimming took off 5 bases at V and 0 bases at J, with 11 bases between the two ends. Germline V gene lookup returns CDR1 SGHTA and CDR2 FQGNSA. CDR3 length: 15 residues. The CDR3 is CASSLPGGSNQPQHF. In DNA, the CDR3 is TGTGCCAGCAGCCTCCCTGGGGGTAGCAATCAGCCCCAGCATTTT.

This clonotype was picked up many times. The rearrangement joins TRBV25-1 to TRBJ2-1, with D unresolved. Germline V lookup: CDR1 MGHDK, CDR2 SYGVNS. Trimming left V 1 base short and J 9 bases short, with 4 bases between. The CDR3 contains 11 residues. CDR3 in amino acids: CASSEWGEQFF. CDR3 nucleotide sequence: TGTGCCAGCAGTGAATGGGGTGAGCAGTTCTTC.

This clonotype was recorded a few times. V is TRBV6-1 and J is TRBJ1-2, with 7 bases aligning to TRBD1. J lost 0 bases, V lost 6 bases, and 4 bases had no gene match. The CDR3 is 14 amino acids. Germline assignment: CDR1 MNHNS and CDR2 SASEGT. The chain's CDR3 is CASRPQGTNYGYTF. The CDR3 bases are TGTGCCAGCAGACCACAGGGGACTAACTATGGCTACACCTTC.

This clonotype was seen repeatedly, ten times or more. The genes are TRBV7-8 and TRBJ1-1; a weak D match, TRBD1 (5 bases). CDR3 length: 13 residues. The V gene's germline CDR1 is SGHVS and CDR2 FQNEAQ. V lost 0 bases, J lost 11 bases, and 13 bases lay in between. CDR3 in DNA: TGTGCCAGCAGCTTAGCGATCGGGGAGGGGGCTTTCTTT. This translates into CASSLAIGEGAFF.

V gene TRBV12-3 or TRBV12-4 combines with J gene TRBJ1-1, with a possible D match to TRBD1 (6 bases). V gave up 6 bases and J gave up 4 bases, with 18 bases separating them. The CDR3 loop spans 15 amino acids. DNA for the CDR3: TGTGCCAGCAGCGCAATTTTCACAGGGAGCACTGAAGCTTTCTTT. Its translation: CASSAIFTGSTEAFF.

This clonotype was recorded a few times. The chain uses TRBV3-1 and TRBJ1-5; no definite D call. CDR3 length equals 12 residues. CDR1 LGHDT and CDR2 YNNKEL come from the germline V gene (reference sequence). The V and J ends lost 2 bases and 4 bases respectively, with 3 bases between them. In DNA form, the CDR3 reads TGTGCCAGCAGCCAACTGAATCAGCCCCAGCATTTT. This gives the protein CASSQLNQPQHF.

This clonotype has only a few counts. The chain carries TRBV12-3 or TRBV12-4 and TRBJ2-5; D not certain. The CDR3 consists of 14 residues. Trimming took off 6 bases at V and 0 bases at J, with 11 bases between the two ends. The CDR3 reads CASRSFGYQETQYF. CDR3 DNA: TGTGCCAGCAGGTCATTCGGGTACCAAGAGACCCAGTACTTC.

The table lists this clonotype with a few counts. The J gene is TRBJ2-1, the V gene TRBV20-1; 10 positions agree with TRBD2. The CDR3 sequence is 14 residues long. Germline CDR1 and CDR2: DFQATT and SNEGSKA (reference sequence). The ends lost 2 bases at V and 8 bases at J; junction bases unmatched: 6. For the CDR3, the DNA is TGCAGTGCTAGAACCAGCGGGGGGGCGGATGAGCAGTTCTTC. Its protein is CSARTSGGADEQFF.

The chain recombines TRBV29-1 with TRBJ2-7; tentatively, D is TRBD2 (6 bases). CDR1 and CDR2 (germline): SQVTM, ANQGSEA. The CDR3 extends over 12 amino acids. V shed 5 bases and J shed 0 bases, with 8 bases lying between them. Here the CDR3 reads CSVRGLSYEQYF. The CDR3 region has the DNA TGCAGCGTTCGGGGACTCTCCTACGAGCAGTACTTC.